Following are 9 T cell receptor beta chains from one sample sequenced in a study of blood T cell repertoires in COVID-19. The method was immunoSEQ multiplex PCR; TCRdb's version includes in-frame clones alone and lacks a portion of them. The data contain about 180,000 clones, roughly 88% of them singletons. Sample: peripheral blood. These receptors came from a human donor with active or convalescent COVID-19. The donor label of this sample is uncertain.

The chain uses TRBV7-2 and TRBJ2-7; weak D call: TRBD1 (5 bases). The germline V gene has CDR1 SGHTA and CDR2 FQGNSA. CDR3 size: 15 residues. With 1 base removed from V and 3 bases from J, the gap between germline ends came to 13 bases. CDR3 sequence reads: CASSLEAGWGYEQYF. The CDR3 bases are TGTGCCAGCAGCTTAGAAGCAGGGTGGGGCTACGAGCAGTACTTC.

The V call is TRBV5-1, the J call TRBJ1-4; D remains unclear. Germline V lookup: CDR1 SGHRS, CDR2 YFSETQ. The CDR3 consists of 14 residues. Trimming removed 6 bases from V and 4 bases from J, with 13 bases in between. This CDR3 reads CASKVEQFNEKLFF. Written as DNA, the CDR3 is TGCGCCAGCAAGGTAGAACAGTTTAATGAAAAACTGTTTTTT.

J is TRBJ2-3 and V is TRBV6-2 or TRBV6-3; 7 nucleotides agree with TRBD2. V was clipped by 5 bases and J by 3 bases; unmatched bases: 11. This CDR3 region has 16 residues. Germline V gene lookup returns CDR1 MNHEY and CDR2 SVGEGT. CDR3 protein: CASSLGGGKRTDTQYF. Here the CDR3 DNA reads TGTGCCAGCAGTCTCGGCGGGGGAAAGCGAACAGATACGCAGTATTTT.

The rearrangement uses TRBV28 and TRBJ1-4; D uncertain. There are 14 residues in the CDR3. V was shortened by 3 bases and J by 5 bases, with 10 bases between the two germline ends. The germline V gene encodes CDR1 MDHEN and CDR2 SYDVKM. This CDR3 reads CASSFSAGNEKLFF. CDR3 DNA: TGTGCCAGCAGTTTTTCGGCGGGAAATGAAAAACTGTTTTTT.

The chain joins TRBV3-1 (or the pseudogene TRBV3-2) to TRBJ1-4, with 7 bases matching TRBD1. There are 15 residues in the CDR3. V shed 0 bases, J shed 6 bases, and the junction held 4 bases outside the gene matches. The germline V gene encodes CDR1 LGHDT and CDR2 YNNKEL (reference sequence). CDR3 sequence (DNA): TGTGCCAGCAGCCAAGATCGACAGGGCGATGAAAAACTGTTTTTT. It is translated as CASSQDRQGDEKLFF.

Here the CDR3 DNA reads TGCGCCAGCAAAGTAGCTGCAACTAATGAAAAACTGTTTTTT. Protein product: CASKVAATNEKLFF. This chain connects TRBV10-2 to TRBJ1-4, with D uncertain. Germline assignment: CDR1 WSHSY and CDR2 SAAADI. The CDR3 has 14 residues. V was cut by 7 bases and J by 0 bases, with 9 bases left in between.

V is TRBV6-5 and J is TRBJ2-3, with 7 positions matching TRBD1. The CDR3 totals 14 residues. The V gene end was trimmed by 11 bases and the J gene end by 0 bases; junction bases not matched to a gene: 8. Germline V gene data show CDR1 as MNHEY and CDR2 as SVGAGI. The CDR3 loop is CAGQDLVSTDTQYF. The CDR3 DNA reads TGTGCCGGACAGGATCTAGTTAGCACAGATACGCAGTATTTT.

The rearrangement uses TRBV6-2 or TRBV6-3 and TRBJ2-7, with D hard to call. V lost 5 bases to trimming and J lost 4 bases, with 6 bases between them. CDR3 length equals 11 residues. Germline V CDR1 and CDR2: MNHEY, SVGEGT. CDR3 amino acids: CASSDRYEQYF. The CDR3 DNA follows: TGTGCCAGCAGTGATCGGTACGAGCAGTACTTC.

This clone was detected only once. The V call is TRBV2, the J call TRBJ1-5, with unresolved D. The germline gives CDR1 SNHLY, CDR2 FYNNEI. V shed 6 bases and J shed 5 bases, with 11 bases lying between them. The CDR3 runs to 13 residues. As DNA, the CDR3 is TGTGCCAGCAGACGGGATTACGATCAGCCCCAGCATTTT. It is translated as CASRRDYDQPQHF.